Listed here are 25 T cell receptor beta chains from one sample, sequenced in a study of blood T cell repertoires in COVID-19. Libraries were prepared by immunoSEQ multiplex PCR; TCRdb keeps only in-frame clonotypes and omits some of them. The data show roughly 200,000 clones, around 88% seen once. Sequencing was done on a sample of peripheral blood. The receptor source for this set is a middle-aged man with active or convalescent COVID-19.

J is TRBJ2-7 and V is TRBV19, with D possibly being TRBD2 (5 bases). This CDR3 spans 17 amino acids. Between the trimmed V and J ends, which lost 1 base and 5 bases, there was a span of 21 bases. CDR1 and CDR2 (germline): LNHDA, SQIVND (reference sequence). CDR3 protein: CASSIVSQSGRKDEQYF. The CDR3 DNA follows: TGTGCCAGTAGTATAGTATCCCAGTCTGGGAGAAAAGACGAGCAGTACTTC.

This clone was detected only once. The rearrangement joins TRBV5-6 to TRBJ1-1, with no clear D. The CDR3 loop spans 15 amino acids. Germline CDR1 reads SGHDT; CDR2 reads YYEEEE. V was cut by 3 bases and J by 0 bases, with 12 bases left in between. CDR3 sequence: CASSSRAGVNTEAFF. CDR3 DNA: TGTGCCAGCAGCTCCCGGGCGGGAGTGAACACTGAAGCTTTCTTT.

V usage is TRBV7-2 and J usage is TRBJ1-2; no clear D. The V end was cut by 0 bases, the J end by 1 base, with 9 bases between. CDR1 and CDR2 (germline): SGHTA, FQGNSA. There are 15 residues in the CDR3. The CDR3 DNA reads as TGTGCCAGCAGCTTAGCGGGCCTTATTAACTATGGCTACACCTTC. Protein sequence: CASSLAGLINYGYTF.

The chain joins TRBV19 to TRBJ2-3, with D possibly being TRBD2 (5 bases). CDR3 length: 14 amino acids. Germline loops: CDR1 LNHDA, CDR2 SQIVND (reference sequence). V was shortened by 3 bases and J by 1 base, with 8 bases between the two germline ends. The CDR3 loop reads CASSIPGGTDTQYF. DNA for the CDR3: TGTGCCAGTAGTATCCCCGGGGGCACAGATACGCAGTATTTT.

The chain couples TRBV30 to TRBJ2-1, with D perhaps matching TRBD1 (6 bases). The CDR3 totals 16 residues. Germline V gene data show CDR1 as GTSNPN and CDR2 as SVGIG (reference sequence). The V and J ends lost 1 base and 5 bases respectively, with 18 bases between them. Written as DNA, the CDR3 is TGTGCCTGGAGTGCGCTGCAGGGGATAAAGAACAATGAGCAGTTCTTC. Translated, it gives CAWSALQGIKNNEQFF.

CDR3 loop: CAWSVREGLGYTF. The CDR3, as DNA: TGTGCCTGGAGTGTACGGGAGGGGCTTGGCTACACCTTC. The rearrangement joins TRBV30 to TRBJ1-2; D might be TRBD1 (5 bases). Trimming removed 0 bases from V and 7 bases from J, with 12 bases in between. The germline CDR1 and CDR2 sequences are GTSNPN and SVGIG (reference sequence). The CDR3 spans 13 residues.

The chain recombines TRBV29-1 with TRBJ2-7; the D gene is possibly TRBD2 (6 bases). The length of the CDR3 is 15 residues. V dropped 0 bases and J dropped 6 bases, with 18 bases sitting between them. CDR1 and CDR2 (germline): SQVTM, ANQGSEA. In DNA, the CDR3 is TGCAGCGTTGAAGAATTAGCTACACCCGGGGGCGAGCAGTACTTC. It specifies CSVEELATPGGEQYF.

This sequence joins TRBV7-9 and TRBJ1-2; 7 bases agree with TRBD1. The CDR3 consists of 13 residues. Germline values: CDR1 SEHNR, CDR2 FQNEAQ (reference sequence). V lost 5 bases and J lost 4; bases outside the gene matches: 4. CDR3 DNA: TGTGCCAGCAGCAGAGGGGGCGCCTATGGCTACACCTTC. Translated, it gives CASSRGGAYGYTF.

This clone was seen a single time. V and J are TRBV7-9 and TRBJ2-7; 8 bases line up with TRBD1. CDR3 size: 14 residues. V lost 4 bases to trimming and J lost 5 bases; unmatched junction nucleotides: 7. From germline, CDR1 is SEHNR and CDR2 FQNEAQ (reference sequence). The CDR3 DNA is TGTGCCAGCAGCTACACAGGGGGTGGCGACGAGCAGTACTTC. It translates to CASSYTGGGDEQYF.

This clone showed up just once. The chain is built from TRBV30 and TRBJ2-1, with TRBD1 matching over 7 bases. The CDR3 loop spans 14 amino acids. Germline trimming cut 4 bases from V and 10 bases from J; bases unmatched to any gene: 13. CDR1 and CDR2 from the germline V gene are GTSNPN and SVGIG (reference sequence). As DNA, the CDR3 is TGTGCCTGGACAAAGGGGGCAGGTCCGCGGGAGCAGTTCTTC. Residues: CAWTKGAGPREQFF.

The chain joins TRBV28 to TRBJ2-7; 8 bases fit TRBD1. J lost 3 bases, V lost 6 bases, and 4 bases had no gene match. The germline V gene has CDR1 MDHEN and CDR2 SYDVKM. CDR3 length equals 13 residues. CDR3 region: CASRGQGSYEQYF. DNA for the CDR3: TGTGCCAGCAGAGGACAGGGTAGCTACGAGCAGTACTTC.

With regard to this clone: Mismatch with germline at one junction end may stem from a read error. This CDR3 is CATSAPGGSYGQYF. Here the CDR3 DNA reads TGTGCCACCAGTGCTCCCGGGGGATCCTACGGGCAGTACTTC. This chain joins TRBV24-1 and TRBJ2-7, with D possibly TRBD2 on 6 matching bases. The CDR3 is 14 amino acids. Germline CDR1 KGHDR, CDR2 SFDVKD.

This sequence joins TRBV11-2 and TRBJ2-2; D is unresolved. CDR1 is SGHAT, CDR2 FQNNGV, per germline. The CDR3 runs 14 residues. V was cut by 0 bases and J by 4 bases, with 6 bases left in between. This CDR3 is CASSLDRATGELFF. CDR3 nucleotides: TGTGCCAGCAGCTTAGATCGAGCCACCGGGGAGCTGTTTTTT.

J is TRBJ1-2 and V is TRBV7-9; D is unresolved. The V and J ends lost 1 base and 8 bases respectively, with 11 bases between them. CDR1 SEHNR and CDR2 FQNEAQ come from the germline V gene (reference sequence). This CDR3 has 13 residues. CDR3 sequence (DNA): TGTGCCAGCAGCTTAGATTGGGCGGGGGGCTACACCTTC. Its translation: CASSLDWAGGYTF.

This clone has just a few counts. The rearrangement uses TRBV24-1 and TRBJ2-5, with TRBD2 matching 7 bases. After removal of 5 bases from V and 1 base from J, the junction contained 3 bases not matched to a gene. The germline CDR1 and CDR2 sequences are KGHDR and SFDVKD. The CDR3 runs 14 residues. CDR3 loop: CATSGGGIQETQYF. CDR3 DNA sequence: TGTGCCACCAGTGGGGGGGGGATCCAAGAGACCCAGTACTTC.

This clone has a count of ten or more. The chain joins TRBV3-1 (or the pseudogene TRBV3-2) to TRBJ1-2, with 7 bases aligning to TRBD1. The germline CDR1 and CDR2 sequences are LGHDT and YNNKEL (reference sequence). The length of the CDR3 is 14 residues. Trimming removed 4 bases from V and 5 bases from J; junction bases left unmatched: 7. The CDR3 here is CASSPSGTEYGYTF. The DNA of the CDR3 is TGTGCCAGCAGCCCTTCCGGGACAGAATATGGCTACACCTTC.

The gene calls are TRBV19 and TRBJ1-1; the D gene is possibly TRBD1 (6 bases). The CDR3 extends over 13 amino acids. CDR1 and CDR2 (germline): LNHDA, SQIVND (reference sequence). V was pared by 1 base and J by 7 bases, with 10 bases between. CDR3 loop: CASSIGSRGEAFF. The CDR3 coding sequence is TGTGCCAGTAGTATAGGGAGCAGGGGTGAAGCTTTCTTT.

This clone was observed a single time. This rearrangement joins TRBV7-2 to TRBJ2-3, with 8 bases identical to TRBD1. Germline V gene sequence: CDR1 SGHTA, CDR2 FQGNSA. This CDR3 is built from 18 residues. The V segment lost 2 bases and the J segment 0 bases; nucleotides outside the gene matches: 10. CDR3 sequence (DNA): TGTGCCAGCAGCTTAACACGTGGACAGGGCCTTAGCACAGATACGCAGTATTTT. Amino acids: CASSLTRGQGLSTDTQYF.

V usage is TRBV9 and J usage is TRBJ2-5; 7 positions agree with TRBD1. CDR3 size: 15 residues. Germline values: CDR1 SGDLS, CDR2 YYNGEE. V shed 0 bases and J 5 bases; nucleotides not matched to a gene: 7. CDR3 nucleotide sequence: TGTGCCAGCAGCGTAGAACAGGGGAGTAGGGAGACCCAGTACTTC. Its protein product is CASSVEQGSRETQYF.

The chain couples TRBV29-1 to TRBJ1-1; no clear D. Germline CDR1 reads SQVTM; CDR2 reads ANQGSEA. The CDR3 runs 12 residues. V lost 6 bases and J 11 bases, leaving 19 bases between the germline ends. The CDR3, as DNA: TGCAGCGTCGAGGGCGATCAAGAAGCGGCTTTCTTT. Translated: CSVEGDQEAAFF.

The chain joins TRBV6-6 to TRBJ1-2; D is undetermined. V gave up 6 bases and J gave up 4 bases, with 9 bases separating them. CDR1 is MNHNY and CDR2 is SVGAGI in the germline V gene (reference sequence). CDR3 length equals 12 residues. CDR3 sequence (DNA): TGTGCCAGCAGAGCGACGAGCTATGGCTACACCTTC. Amino acid sequence: CASRATSYGYTF.

V usage is TRBV7-2 and J usage is TRBJ2-7; 7 nucleotides line up with TRBD1. J lost 4 bases, V lost 5 bases, and 5 bases had no gene match. The CDR3 sequence is 13 residues long. Germline V gene data show CDR1 as SGHTA and CDR2 as FQGNSA. CDR3 nucleotide sequence: TGTGCCAGCAGCGAGGGCAGGGGGTACGAGCAGTACTTC. Protein: CASSEGRGYEQYF.

The chain is built from TRBV25-1 and TRBJ1-6, with D maybe TRBD1 (6 bases). CDR1 MGHDK and CDR2 SYGVNS come from the germline V gene. The CDR3 consists of 15 residues. Trimming shortened V by 7 bases and J by 8 bases, and 18 bases separated the two germline ends. CDR3 nucleotide sequence: TGTGCCAGCACTCCTGGACAGCAAGTCGATTCACCCCTCCACTTT. Encoded protein: CASTPGQQVDSPLHF.

The chain has TRBV6-5 and TRBJ1-5, with 8 nucleotides matching TRBD1. Trimming removed 5 bases from V and 4 bases from J; junction bases left unmatched: 4. The germline V gene encodes CDR1 MNHEY and CDR2 SVGAGI. CDR3 length equals 14 residues. CDR3 sequence (DNA): TGTGCCAGCAGTACAGGGGGACGGAATCAGCCCCAGCATTTT. It translates to CASSTGGRNQPQHF.

The chain combines TRBV3-1 (or the pseudogene TRBV3-2) with TRBJ2-3; 11 bases match TRBD2. The CDR3 extends over 16 amino acids. Germline CDR1 reads LGHDT; CDR2 reads YNNKEL (reference sequence). V gave up 4 bases and J gave up 4 bases; unmatched junction bases: 7. CDR3 amino acids: CASSRILAGVADTQYF. In nucleotides, the CDR3 is TGTGCCAGCAGCCGGATACTAGCGGGGGTCGCAGATACGCAGTATTTT.